The T cell receptor beta chain described here comes from a study of cytomegalovirus exposure and HLA in healthy donors. Study-level points and caveats: It has been reported that TCR beta sequences accurately predicted the HLA-A and HLA-B alleles of most subjects. Later, an analysis found that common viral pathogens appeared to be linked with several of the most significant clusters. A later analysis linked a missense variant in DCLRE1C to the trimming of TCR beta V and J genes. Productive rates of about 87% or about 30% were seen for most TCR beta V segments in an earlier analysis.

Looked up from germline, CDR1 is SQVTM and CDR2 is ANQGSEA. The CDR3 length is 13 residues. Use of 60 Vbeta and 13 Jbeta primers characterized the PCR. Only in-frame clones appear in the TCRdb table, and some are missing; sequencing was by immunoSEQ multiplex PCR. The sample yields more than 200,000 clones, almost 80% seen once. On this clone: Antigen unknown. A read error may produce the germline difference seen at one junction end.

The V gene is TRBV29-1, the J gene TRBJ2-3; D possibly corresponds to TRBD1 (6 bases). This receptor was identified in a young man in good health and CMV-seronegative. Input material: PBMCs. CDR3 sequence reads: CSVEGQSTDTQYF. The CDR3 DNA reads TGCAGCGTCGAAGGACAGAGCACAGATACGCAGTATTTT.